This T cell receptor (beta chain) originates from a study of CD8+ T cells in alopecia areata. Study-level background: Skin was taken from 6-12-month-old C3H/HeJ graft donors that had spontaneous alopecia and grafted onto roughly 6-11-week-old female C3H/HeJ mice.

Study-wide results and caveats: Scalp lesions, especially in alopecia totalis/universalis, had higher clonality than normal scalp. Scalp sample sequencing also detects resident alphabeta T cells of normal skin.

The germline gives CDR1 NNHDY, CDR2 SYVADS. CDR3 length equals 14 residues. A note on this clone: Its antigen is as yet unknown. Each gene name is a mouse one. Coverage ceases 4 residues before the CDR3 finishes, and the germline J gene fills in the end.

Sequencing relied on a cDNA template that was reverse transcribed from extracted RNA. Using immunoSEQ multiplex PCR, the repertoire was profiled, and TCRdb retains in-frame clones only, with some absent. The sample shows more than 250,000 clones, none of them appearing just once. The pooled cutaneous lymph node cells were sorted using several markers (CD4, CD8alpha, NKG2D, NKG2ACE and others). The rearrangement links TRBV13-3 to TRBJ2-7; weak D call: TRBD1 (8 bases). The sample was CD4+ T cells sorted from a lymph node. The clonotype was recovered from a C3H/HeJ mouse with alopecia areata. The mouse line has the MHC haplotype H2-k. The part of the CDR3 DNA that was read is TGTGCCAGCAGTGATGACAGGGGGGCAGAT. The encoded protein is CASSDDRGAD. The complete CDR3 sequence is CASSDDRGADEQYF.